This T cell receptor beta chain was identified during a study of technical replicates of blood from several donors. Deletions cut 5 bases from V and 5 bases from J, with 16 bases between. The germline V gene has CDR1 LNHNV and CDR2 YYDKDF (reference sequence). The CDR3 consists of 14 residues. Profiled with immunoSEQ multiplex PCR; TCRdb holds only in-frame clones, not every one. Among tens of thousands of clones listed, approximately 96% were seen once. The sequenced sample was T cells isolated from PBMCs. The rearrangement uses TRBV15 and TRBJ2-7, with a weak D call TRBD1 (5 bases). The source of this sequence is a human donor in good health. CDR3 in amino acids: CATSSRTQKDEQYF. Written as DNA, the CDR3 is TGTGCCACCAGCTCCCGGACACAAAAAGACGAGCAGTACTTC. Variable domain in full (rest from reference TRBV15 and TRBJ2-7): DAMVIQNPRYQVTQFGKPVTLSCSQTLNHNVMYWYQQKSSQAPKLLFHYYDKDFNNEADTPDNFQSRRPNTSFCFLDIRSPGLGDTAMYLCATSSRTQKDEQYFGPGTRLTVT.